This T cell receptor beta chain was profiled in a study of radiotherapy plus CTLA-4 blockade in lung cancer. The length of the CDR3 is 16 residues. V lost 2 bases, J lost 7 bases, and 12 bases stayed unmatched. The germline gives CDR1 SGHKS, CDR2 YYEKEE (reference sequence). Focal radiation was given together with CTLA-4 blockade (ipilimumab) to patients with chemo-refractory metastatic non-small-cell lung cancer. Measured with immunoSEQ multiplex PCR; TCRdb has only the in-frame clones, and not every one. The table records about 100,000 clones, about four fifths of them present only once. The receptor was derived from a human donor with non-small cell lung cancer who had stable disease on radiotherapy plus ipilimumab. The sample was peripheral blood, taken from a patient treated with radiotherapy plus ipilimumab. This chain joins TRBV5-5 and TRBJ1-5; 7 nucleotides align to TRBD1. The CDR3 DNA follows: TGTGCCAGCAGCTTTTCTGGACAGGACTGGGGACAGCCCCAGCATTTT. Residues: CASSFSGQDWGQPQHF.